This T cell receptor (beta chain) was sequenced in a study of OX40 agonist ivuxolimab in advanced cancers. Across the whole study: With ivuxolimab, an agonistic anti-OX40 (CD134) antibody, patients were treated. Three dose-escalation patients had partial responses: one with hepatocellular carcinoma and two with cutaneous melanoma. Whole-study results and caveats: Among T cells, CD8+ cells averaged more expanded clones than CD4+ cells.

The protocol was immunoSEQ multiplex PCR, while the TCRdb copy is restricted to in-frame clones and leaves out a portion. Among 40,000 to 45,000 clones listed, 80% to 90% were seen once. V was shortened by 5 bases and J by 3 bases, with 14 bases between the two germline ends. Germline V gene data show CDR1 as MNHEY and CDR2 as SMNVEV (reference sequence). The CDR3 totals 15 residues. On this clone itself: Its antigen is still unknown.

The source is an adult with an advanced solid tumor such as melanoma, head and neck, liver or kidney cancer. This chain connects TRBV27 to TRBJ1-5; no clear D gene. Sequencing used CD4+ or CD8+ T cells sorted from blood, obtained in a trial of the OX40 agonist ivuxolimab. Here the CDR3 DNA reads TGTGCCAGCAGTCCCTCGTTGGCAGCCAATCAGCCCCAGCATTTT. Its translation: CASSPSLAANQPQHF.